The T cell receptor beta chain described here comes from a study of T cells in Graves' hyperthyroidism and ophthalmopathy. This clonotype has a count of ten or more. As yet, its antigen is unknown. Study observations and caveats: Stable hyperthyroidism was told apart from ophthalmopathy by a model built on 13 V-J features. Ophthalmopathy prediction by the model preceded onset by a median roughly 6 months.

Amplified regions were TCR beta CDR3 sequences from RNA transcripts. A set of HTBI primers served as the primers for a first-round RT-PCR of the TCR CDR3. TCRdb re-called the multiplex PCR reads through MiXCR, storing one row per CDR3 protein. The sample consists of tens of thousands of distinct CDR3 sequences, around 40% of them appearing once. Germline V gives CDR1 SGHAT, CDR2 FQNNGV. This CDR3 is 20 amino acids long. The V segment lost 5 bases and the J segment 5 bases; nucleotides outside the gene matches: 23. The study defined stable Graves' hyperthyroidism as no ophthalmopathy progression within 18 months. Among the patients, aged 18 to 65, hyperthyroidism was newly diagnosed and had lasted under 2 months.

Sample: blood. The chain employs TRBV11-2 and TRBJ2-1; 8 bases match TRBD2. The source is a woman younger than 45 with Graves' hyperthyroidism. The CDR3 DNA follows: TGTGCCAGCAGCCCACAATTCCCCAGCGGGAGTAGGGGATTCCACAATGAGCAGTTCTTC. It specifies CASSPQFPSGSRGFHNEQFF. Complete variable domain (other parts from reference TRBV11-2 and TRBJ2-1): EAGVAQSPRYKIIEKRQSVAFWCNPISGHATLYWYQQILGQGPKLLIQFQNNGVVDDSQLPKDRFSAERLKGVDSTLKIQPAKLEDSAVYLCASSPQFPSGSRGFHNEQFFGPGTRLTVL.